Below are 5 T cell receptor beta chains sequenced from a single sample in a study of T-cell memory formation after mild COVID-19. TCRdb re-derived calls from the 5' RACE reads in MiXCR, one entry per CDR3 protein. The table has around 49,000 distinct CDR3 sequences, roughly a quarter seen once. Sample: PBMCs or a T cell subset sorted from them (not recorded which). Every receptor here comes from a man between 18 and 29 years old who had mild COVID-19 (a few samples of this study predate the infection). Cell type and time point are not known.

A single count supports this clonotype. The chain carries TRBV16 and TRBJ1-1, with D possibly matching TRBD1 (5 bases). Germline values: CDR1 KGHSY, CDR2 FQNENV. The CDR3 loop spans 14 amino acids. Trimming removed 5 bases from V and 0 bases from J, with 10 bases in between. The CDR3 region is CASSGGDLNTEAFF. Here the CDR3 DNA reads TGTGCCAGCAGCGGAGGGGACCTGAACACTGAAGCTTTCTTT.

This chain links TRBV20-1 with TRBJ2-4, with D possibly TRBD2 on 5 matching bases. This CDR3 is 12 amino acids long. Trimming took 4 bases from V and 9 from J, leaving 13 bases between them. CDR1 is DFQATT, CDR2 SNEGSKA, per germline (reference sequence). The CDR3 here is CSANTAGRIQYF. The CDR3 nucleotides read TGCAGTGCTAACACCGCGGGTCGCATTCAGTACTTC.

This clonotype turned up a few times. The CDR3 DNA sequence: TGCGCCAGCAGCTTGGGGACAGGCTACGAGCAGTACTTC. It encodes CASSLGTGYEQYF. The chain combines TRBV5-1 with TRBJ2-7, with 7 bases lining up with TRBD1. Germline V lookup: CDR1 SGHRS, CDR2 YFSETQ. This CDR3 region has 13 residues. V trimming: 0 bases; J trimming: 3 bases; junction bases outside the gene matches: 0.

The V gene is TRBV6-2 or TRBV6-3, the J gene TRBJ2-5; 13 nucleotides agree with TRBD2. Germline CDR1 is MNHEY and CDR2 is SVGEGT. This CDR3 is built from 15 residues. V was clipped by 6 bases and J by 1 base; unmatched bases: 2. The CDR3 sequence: CASRRTSGGQETQYF. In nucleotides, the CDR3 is TGTGCCAGCAGGAGGACTAGCGGGGGCCAAGAGACCCAGTACTTC.

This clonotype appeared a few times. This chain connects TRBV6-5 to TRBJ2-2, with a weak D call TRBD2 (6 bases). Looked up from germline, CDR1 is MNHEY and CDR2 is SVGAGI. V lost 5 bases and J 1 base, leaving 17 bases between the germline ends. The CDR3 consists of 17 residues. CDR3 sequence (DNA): TGTGCCAGCAGTCACCCTGGGACTGGGAGGAACACCGGGGAGCTGTTTTTT. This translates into CASSHPGTGRNTGELFF.